This T cell receptor (beta chain) appears in the sequencing data of a study of cytomegalovirus exposure and HLA in healthy donors. CDR3 length: 14 residues. V was cut by 8 bases and J by 8 bases, with 21 bases left in between. Germline V gene lookup returns CDR1 MDHEN and CDR2 SYDVKM. This table comes from immunoSEQ multiplex PCR, and its TCRdb copy is limited to in-frame clones, with some not included. The table shows around 130,000 clones, with over 85% occurring only once. The chain has TRBV28 and TRBJ1-2; D call uncertain. Sequencing input: PBMCs. The source of this sequence is a man in his thirties or forties in good health and CMV-seronegative. CDR3 nucleotide sequence: TGTGCCAGCCGCCTAGCCGGGTCATATGAAGGCTACACCTTC. Amino acid sequence: CASRLAGSYEGYTF.